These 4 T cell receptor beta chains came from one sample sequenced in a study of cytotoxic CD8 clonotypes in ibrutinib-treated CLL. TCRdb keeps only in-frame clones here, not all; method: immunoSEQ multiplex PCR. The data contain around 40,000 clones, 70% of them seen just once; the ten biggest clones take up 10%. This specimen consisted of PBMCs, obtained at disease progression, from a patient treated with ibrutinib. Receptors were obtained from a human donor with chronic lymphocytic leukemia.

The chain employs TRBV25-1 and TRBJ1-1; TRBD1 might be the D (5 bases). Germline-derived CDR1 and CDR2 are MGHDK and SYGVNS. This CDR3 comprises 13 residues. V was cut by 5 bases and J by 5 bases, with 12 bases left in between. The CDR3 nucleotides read TGTGCCAGCAGTCGGGGGGGTTATACTGAAGCTTTCTTT. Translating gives CASSRGGYTEAFF.

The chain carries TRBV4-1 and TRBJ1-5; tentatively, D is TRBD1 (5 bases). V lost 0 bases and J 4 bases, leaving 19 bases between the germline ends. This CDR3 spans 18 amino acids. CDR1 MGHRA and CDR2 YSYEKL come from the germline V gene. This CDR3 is CASSQEVGRGVGNQPQHF. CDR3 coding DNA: TGCGCCAGCAGCCAAGAGGTCGGTAGAGGGGTTGGAAATCAGCCCCAGCATTTT.

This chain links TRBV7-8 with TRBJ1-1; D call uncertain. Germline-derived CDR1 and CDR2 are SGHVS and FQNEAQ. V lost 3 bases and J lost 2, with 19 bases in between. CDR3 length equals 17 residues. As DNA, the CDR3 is TGTGCCAGCAGCTTCGGCAGCTATACAGTAGGAAACACTGAAGCTTTCTTT. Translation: CASSFGSYTVGNTEAFF.

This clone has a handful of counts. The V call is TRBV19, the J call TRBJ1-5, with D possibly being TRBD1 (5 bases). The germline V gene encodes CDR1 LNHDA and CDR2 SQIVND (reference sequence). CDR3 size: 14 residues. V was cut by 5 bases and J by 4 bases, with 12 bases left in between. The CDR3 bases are TGTGCCAGTAGTCGGGGGAGAGAGAATCAGCCCCAGCATTTT. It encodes CASSRGRENQPQHF.